Listed below are T cell receptor beta chains from one sample, sequenced in a study of spatial heterogeneity in lung cancer. TCRdb recomputed calls from the 5' RACE reads with MiXCR, one row per CDR3 protein. The sample lists 23,000 or so distinct CDR3 sequences; 7% were seen once. This sample comprised PBMCs, obtained at surgery. The receptors derive from a male donor with early-stage non-small cell lung cancer. The CDR3 runs from the conserved cysteine through the conserved F or W. The D gene is left open where the match is weak. Only part of the rows carry a size: once, few, many, or a class if the clone is expanded.

d_call	clone_size	v_call	j_call	cdr3_nt	cdr3_aa
.	few	TRBV5-1	TRBJ1-4	TGCGCCAGCAGCCCCGGTGGCGGAAGTAAACTGTTTTTT	CASSPGGGSKLFF
.	many	TRBV3-1	TRBJ1-4	TGTGCCAGCAGCCAAGATGGGTCAACTAATGAAAAACTGTTTTTT	CASSQDGSTNEKLFF
.	many	TRBV14	TRBJ2-5	TGTGCCAGCAGCCAGCGTAACAGCCGCCAAGAGACCCAGTACTTC	CASSQRNSRQETQYF
.	few	TRBV29-1	TRBJ2-7	TGCAGCGGAAGGGGGACATCCTACGAGCAGTACTTC	CSGRGTSYEQYF
TRBD1	.	TRBV19	TRBJ2-1	TGTGCCAGTACCCCCGTTGCGACAGGGGCCCACAATGAGCAGTTCTTC	CASTPVATGAHNEQFF
TRBD1	many	TRBV10-3	TRBJ1-1	TGTGCCATATCCTTGACAGGGGGCGGTTTTAACACTGAAGCTTTCTTT	CAISLTGGGFNTEAFF
TRBD2	few	TRBV5-1	TRBJ2-1	TGCGCCAGCAGCCCTGGACTAGTCGTATACAATGAGCAGTTCTTC	CASSPGLVVYNEQFF
.	.	TRBV12-3/TRBV12-4	TRBJ2-5	TGTGCCAGCAGTTTACTTCAGGAAGAGACCCAGTACTTC	CASSLLQEETQYF
.	many	TRBV2	TRBJ1-2	TGTGCCAGCAGCTCGGACCCCTACCTGTATGGCTACACCTTC	CASSSDPYLYGYTF
.	many	TRBV20-1	TRBJ2-3	TGCAGTGCCCCTGATCGTGGTCGGGGGATCGGAGATACGCAGTATTTT	CSAPDRGRGIGDTQYF
TRBD1	medium-sized	TRBV29-1	TRBJ1-1	TGCAGCGTTGCAGGACAGGGCCCTTTCTTTGAAGCTTTCTTT	CSVAGQGPFFEAFF
.	medium-sized	TRBV28	TRBJ2-2	TGTGCCAGCAGTTTGTCCCGGGACATACCGACCGGGGAGCTGTTTTTT	CASSLSRDIPTGELFF
.	many	TRBV4-2	TRBJ1-5	TGTGCCAGCAGCCAAGGCACAGGGTATAATCAGCCCCAGCATTTT	CASSQGTGYNQPQHF
TRBD2	many	TRBV7-3	TRBJ2-1	TGTGCCAGCAGCCATGGCTTGCTAGCGGGAGGCGGTGAGCAGTTCTTC	CASSHGLLAGGGEQFF
.	.	TRBV19	TRBJ2-3	TGTGCCAGTAGTAGACAACAGGGATTACGGGGGACAGATACGCAGTATTTT	CASSRQQGLRGTDTQYF
TRBD1	many	TRBV28	TRBJ2-7	TGTGCCAGCAGTTTTGGTGGGACAGGGGCCTACGAGCAGTACTTC	CASSFGGTGAYEQYF
.	.	TRBV12-3/TRBV12-4	TRBJ2-6	TGTGCCAGCAGCTTAGTGAGCTCTGGGGCCAACGTCCTGACTTTC	CASSLVSSGANVLTF
.	many	TRBV7-8	TRBJ1-5	TGTGCCAGCAGCTTAGGGAGGGGAGGCCAGCCCCAGCATTTT	CASSLGRGGQPQHF
.	medium-sized	TRBV20-1	TRBJ1-1	TGCAGTGCGGCGCAGGGAGAGAGGGAAGCTTTCTTT	CSAAQGEREAFF
.	.	TRBV7-6	TRBJ2-3	TGTGCCAGCAGCTTAGACAGCACAGATACGCAGTATTTT	CASSLDSTDTQYF
.	many	TRBV12-3/TRBV12-4	TRBJ1-2	TGTGCCAGCAGTTTAGGCAGTAAGAACTATGGCTACACCTTC	CASSLGSKNYGYTF
.	medium-sized	TRBV4-2	TRBJ2-7	TGTGCCAGCAGCTTCCCTTCTCCCTACGAGCAGTACTTC	CASSFPSPYEQYF
.	many	TRBV2	TRBJ2-4	TGTGCCAGCATAGCGGAGACAGCCAAAAACATTCAGTACTTC	CASIAETAKNIQYF
TRBD1	medium-sized	TRBV27	TRBJ1-2	TGTGCCAGCAGTCTCCGGCAGGGGGTCTATGGCTACACCTTC	CASSLRQGVYGYTF
.	few	TRBV12-3/TRBV12-4	TRBJ2-2	TGTGCCAGCAGTGATCGGACCACCGGGGAGCTGTTTTTT	CASSDRTTGELFF
.	few	TRBV20-1	TRBJ1-5	TGCAGTGCTCACCGACAGCCCAATCAGCCCCAGCATTTT	CSAHRQPNQPQHF
TRBD1	many	TRBV20-1	TRBJ2-7	TGCAGTGCTTATCCGGGACAGGGAGGCGAGCAGTACTTC	CSAYPGQGGEQYF
.	.	TRBV5-6	TRBJ1-3	TGTGCCAGCAGCTTCCCATCAGGTATCTCTGGAAACACCATATATTTT	CASSFPSGISGNTIYF
.	many	TRBV5-1	TRBJ2-7	TGCGCCAGCAGCTTGAGCGGCTTGAGCTCCTACGAGCAGTACTTC	CASSLSGLSSYEQYF
.	many	TRBV28	TRBJ2-1	TGTGCCAGCCGACGACACTTCTCCTACAATGAGCAGTTCTTC	CASRRHFSYNEQFF
.	few	TRBV27	TRBJ2-3	TGTGCCAGCACTAGATCTAGCACAGATACGCAGTATTTT	CASTRSSTDTQYF
.	many	TRBV10-3	TRBJ2-2	TGTGCCGCCGGCAATGTCCCCGGGGGCACCGGGGAGCTGTTTTTT	CAAGNVPGGTGELFF
.	.	TRBV7-4	TRBJ2-1	TGTGCCAGCAGCTTAATGCGTCAAAATGAGCAGTTCTTC	CASSLMRQNEQFF
.	many	TRBV20-1	TRBJ1-5	TGCAGCGGGGAGGCCCCGGGTGGGCAGGGCAATCAGCCCCAGCATTTT	CSGEAPGGQGNQPQHF
TRBD1	many	TRBV20-1	TRBJ1-1	TGCAGTGCTGTTGGACAGGGGATCTCTGAAGCTTTCTTT	CSAVGQGISEAFF
.	many	TRBV28	TRBJ1-2	TGTGCCAGCAGTATTCGGGTAAACTATGGCTACACCTTC	CASSIRVNYGYTF
.	few	TRBV10-3	TRBJ2-3	TGTGCCATCAGTGAGTTCGCAGCTGGAGATACGCAGTATTTT	CAISEFAAGDTQYF
.	.	TRBV4-3	TRBJ2-1	TGCGCCAGCAGCCAAGATTCCAGAGGCGCGGAGGAGCAGTTCTTC	CASSQDSRGAEEQFF
.	few	TRBV6-2/TRBV6-3	TRBJ2-2	TGTGCCAGCAGTCTGTCACTCACCGGGGAGCTGTTTTTT	CASSLSLTGELFF
.	medium-sized	TRBV28	TRBJ1-4	TGTGCCAGCAGCCGATCGGACTCACCTAATGAAAAACTGTTTTTT	CASSRSDSPNEKLFF
.	many	TRBV12-3/TRBV12-4	TRBJ2-2	TGTGCCAGCTTGAGGCGGGCGGGGTCGAACACCGGGGAGCTGTTTTTT	CASLRRAGSNTGELFF
TRBD1	.	TRBV18	TRBJ2-3	TGTGCCAGCTCACAGGGGGCAACCACAGATACGCAGTATTTT	CASSQGATTDTQYF
.	many	TRBV5-1	TRBJ2-7	TGCGCCAGCAGTCGCAGGTCTTACGAGCAGTACTTC	CASSRRSYEQYF
.	.	TRBV12-3/TRBV12-4	TRBJ1-1	TGTGCCAGCAGCCCGGGACTGGGCACTGAAGCTTTCTTT	CASSPGLGTEAFF
TRBD1	many	TRBV12-3/TRBV12-4	TRBJ2-1	TGTGCCAGCAGAAGGACAGGCTACAATGAGCAGTTCTTC	CASRRTGYNEQFF
.	.	TRBV29-1	TRBJ1-1	TGCAGCGTTGAGCGGCTGACGAACACTGAAGCTTTCTTT	CSVERLTNTEAFF
.	medium-sized	TRBV28	TRBJ2-3	TGTGCCAGCAGTTTACCCAGGGCCAGAGGCACAGATACGCAGTATTTT	CASSLPRARGTDTQYF
.	.	TRBV5-1	TRBJ2-6	TGCGCCAGCAGCCCGGGACGGGATTGGTCTGGGGCCAACGTCCTGACTTTC	CASSPGRDWSGANVLTF
TRBD2	few	TRBV12-3/TRBV12-4	TRBJ2-7	TGTGCCAGCAGTTTAAAGGGACTAGCGCACTACGAGCAGTACTTC	CASSLKGLAHYEQYF
.	many	TRBV5-1	TRBJ2-5	TGCGCCAGCAGCTCGACACTTTACCTTTGTTTC	CASSSTLYLCF
.	many	TRBV28	TRBJ2-6	TGTGCCAGCATGCGATCTTGGGGTGGAAACTCTGGGGCCAACGTCCTGACTTTC	CASMRSWGGNSGANVLTF
.	many	TRBV19	TRBJ2-6	TGTGCCAGTTTTGGGCGCATCCTGACTTTC	CASFGRILTF
.	.	TRBV24-1	TRBJ2-6	TGTGCCACCAGTGATCCTCAGGGAGCCGGGGCCAACGTCCTGACTTTC	CATSDPQGAGANVLTF
.	many	TRBV5-1	TRBJ2-1	TGCGCCAGCAGGATCACAGGACTTACCTACAATGAGCAGTTCTTC	CASRITGLTYNEQFF
.	few	TRBV3-1	TRBJ2-7	TGTGCCAGCAGCCTCCGAAATAGCTCCTACGAGCAGTACTTC	CASSLRNSSYEQYF